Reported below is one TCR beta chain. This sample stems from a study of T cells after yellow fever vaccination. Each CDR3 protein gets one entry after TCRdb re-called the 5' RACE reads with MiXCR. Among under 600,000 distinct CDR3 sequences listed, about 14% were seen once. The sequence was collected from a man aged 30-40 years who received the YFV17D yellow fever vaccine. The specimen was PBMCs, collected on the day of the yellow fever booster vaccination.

The CDR3 DNA reads as TGTGCCGGGGGGGCGGGACAGAACACCGGGGAGCTGTTTTTT. Translated: CAGGAGQNTGELFF. V is TRBV10-3 and J is TRBJ2-2, with a weak D call TRBD2 (7 bases). Trimming left V 11 bases short and J 1 base short, with 14 bases between. CDR3 length: 14 residues. Germline V CDR1 and CDR2: ENHRY, SYGVKD.